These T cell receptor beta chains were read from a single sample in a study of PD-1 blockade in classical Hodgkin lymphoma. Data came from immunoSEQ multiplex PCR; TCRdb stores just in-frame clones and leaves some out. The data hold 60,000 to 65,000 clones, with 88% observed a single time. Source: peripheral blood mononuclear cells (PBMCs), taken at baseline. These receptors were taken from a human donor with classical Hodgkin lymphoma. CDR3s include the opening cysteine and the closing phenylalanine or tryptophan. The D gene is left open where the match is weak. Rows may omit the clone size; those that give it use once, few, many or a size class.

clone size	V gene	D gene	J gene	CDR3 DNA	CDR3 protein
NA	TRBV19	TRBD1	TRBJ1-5	TGTGCCAGTAGTATTAAGAGTCAGGGGGTAAGGAGCAATCAGCCCCAGCATTTT	CASSIKSQGVRSNQPQHF
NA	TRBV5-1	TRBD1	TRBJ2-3	TGCGCCAGCAGCTTGGATCTGTTTGGGACAGGGGAATTAGATACGCAGTATTTT	CASSLDLFGTGELDTQYF
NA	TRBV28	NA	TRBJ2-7	TGTGCCAGCAGTTTACTGTGGGCCGGAAAGCCATGCTACGAGCAGTACTTC	CASSLLWAGKPCYEQYF
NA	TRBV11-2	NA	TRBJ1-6	TGTGCCAGCAGCCCTCAGGGGCTTAATTCACCCCTCCACTTT	CASSPQGLNSPLHF
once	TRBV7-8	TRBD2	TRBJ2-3	TGTGCCAGCAGCTTAGACGGCGGGGGGGCCTTAGATACGCAGTATTTT	CASSLDGGGALDTQYF
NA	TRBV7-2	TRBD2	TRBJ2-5	TGTGCCAGCAGCTTAGGCTCGGGGGGGCGGGAGACCCAGTACTTC	CASSLGSGGRETQYF
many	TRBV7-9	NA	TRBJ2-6	TGTGCCAGCAGCTTAGACCCAGGGCGGGGGGCCAACGTCCTGACTTTC	CASSLDPGRGANVLTF
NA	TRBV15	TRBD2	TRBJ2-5	TGTGCCACCAGTTACGACGGGGGGGACGGGGAGACCCAGTACTTC	CATSYDGGDGETQYF
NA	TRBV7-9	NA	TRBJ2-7	TGTGCCAGCAGCCCGAGCTCCTACGAGCAGTACTTC	CASSPSSYEQYF
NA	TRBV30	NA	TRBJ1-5	TGTGCCTGGAGTGGGGGAGGGAGCAATCAGCCCCAGCATTTT	CAWSGGGSNQPQHF
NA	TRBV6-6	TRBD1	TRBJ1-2	TGTGCCAGCAGTTTTGGACAGGGAGTCTATGGCTACACCTTC	CASSFGQGVYGYTF
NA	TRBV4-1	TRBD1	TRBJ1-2	TGCGCCAGCAGCCAAGAATTTCTGGACAGGGGGCTTGGAGGCTACACCTTC	CASSQEFLDRGLGGYTF
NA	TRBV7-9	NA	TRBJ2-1	TGTGCCAGCAGCTTTGATGTGATCAATGAGCAGTTCTTC	CASSFDVINEQFF
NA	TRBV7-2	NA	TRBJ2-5	TGTGCCAGCAGCGCCCCGGGACTGGGCCAAGAGACCCAGTACTTC	CASSAPGLGQETQYF
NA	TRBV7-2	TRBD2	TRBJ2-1	TGTGCCAGCAGCTTATTCAGCGGGGGGGACAATGAGCAGTTCTTC	CASSLFSGGDNEQFF
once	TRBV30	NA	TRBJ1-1	TGTGCCTGGATCTCACTGGGGTGGTACAGTGGTAGGCCGGACCTCACTGAAGCTTTCTTT	CAWISLGWYSGRPDLTEAFF
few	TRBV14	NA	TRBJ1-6	TGTGCCAGCAACTGGGGAACTTCACCCCTCCACTTT	CASNWGTSPLHF
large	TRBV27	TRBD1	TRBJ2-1	TGTGCCAGCAGTCCCGGCGCAGGGGGATACTACAATGAGCAGTTCTTC	CASSPGAGGYYNEQFF
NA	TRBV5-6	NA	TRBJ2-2	TGTGCCAGCAGCTTTATAAACTTGAACACCGGGGAGCTGTTTTTT	CASSFINLNTGELFF
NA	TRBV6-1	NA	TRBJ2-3	TGTGCCAGCAGCAGGGCTTTTCTGACAGATACGCAGTATTTT	CASSRAFLTDTQYF
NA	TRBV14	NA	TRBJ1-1	TGTGCCAGCAGCCAAGAAGGTGGCACTGAAGCTTTCTTT	CASSQEGGTEAFF
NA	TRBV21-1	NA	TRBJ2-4	TGTGCCAGCAGCTATGTGGGAGGGGCCAAAAACATTCAGTACTTC	CASSYVGGAKNIQYF
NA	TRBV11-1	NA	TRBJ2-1	TGTGCCAGCAGCTTCGACCCTAGAAAGGAGCAGTTCTTC	CASSFDPRKEQFF
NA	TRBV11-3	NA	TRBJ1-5	TGTGCCAGCAAGTGCAGGGAGGGGAATCAGCCCCAGCATTTT	CASKCREGNQPQHF
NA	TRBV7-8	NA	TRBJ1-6	TGTGCCAGCAGCTTAGGGCGAGGCAGTCAAAATTCACCCCTCCACTTT	CASSLGRGSQNSPLHF
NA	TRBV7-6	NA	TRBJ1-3	TGTGCCAGCAGCTTAGCAGGGATCGGGCCCCGAAACACCATATATTTT	CASSLAGIGPRNTIYF
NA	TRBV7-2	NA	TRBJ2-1	TGTGCCAGCAGCTTAGGGGCCGGACGGCAGTTCTTC	CASSLGAGRQFF
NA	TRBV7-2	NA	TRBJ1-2	TGTGCCAGCAGTTCCGACAGGTGGACTAACTATGGCTACACCTTC	CASSSDRWTNYGYTF
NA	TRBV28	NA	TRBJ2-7	TGTGCCACCCGAGGGGGGACTCCCTACGAGCAGTACTTC	CATRGGTPYEQYF
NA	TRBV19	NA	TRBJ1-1	TGTGCCAGTAGCCGACAGGCGGGGGGGACTGAAGCTTTCTTT	CASSRQAGGTEAFF
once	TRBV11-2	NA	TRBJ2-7	TGTGCCAGCAGCTTGATTAGGGCGGCCTACGAGCAGTACTTC	CASSLIRAAYEQYF
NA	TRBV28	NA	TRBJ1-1	TGTGCCAGCAGTCACCCTGGACGGCAGAACACTGAAGCTTTCTTT	CASSHPGRQNTEAFF
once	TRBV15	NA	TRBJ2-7	TGTGCCACCAGCAGAGAAAGGTTTACTAGCACCTACGAGCAGTACTTC	CATSRERFTSTYEQYF
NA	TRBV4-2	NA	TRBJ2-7	TGTGCCAGCAGCGCATACAGGGAATTCTACGAGCAGTACTTC	CASSAYREFYEQYF
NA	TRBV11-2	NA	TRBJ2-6	TGTGCCAGCAGCTCCAAGACATTACTCAACTCTGGGGCCAACGTCCTGACTTTC	CASSSKTLLNSGANVLTF
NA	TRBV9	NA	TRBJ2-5	TGTGCCAGCAGCGTAGCAGGGGTGAATCAAGAGACCCAGTACTTC	CASSVAGVNQETQYF
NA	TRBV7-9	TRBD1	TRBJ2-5	TGTGCCAGCAGCTTAGCGTGGGGACAGGGGAACCAAGAGACCCAGTACTTC	CASSLAWGQGNQETQYF
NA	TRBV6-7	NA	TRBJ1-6	TGTGCCAGCAGTCAGGTGCTTTCACCCCTCCACTTT	CASSQVLSPLHF
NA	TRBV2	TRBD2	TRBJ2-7	TGTGCCAGCAGTGGACCTAGCGGGGGGTCTATCTACGAGCAGTACTTC	CASSGPSGGSIYEQYF
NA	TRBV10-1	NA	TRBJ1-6	TGCGCCAGCAGTGCGACCAAAGGTGAATCACCCCTCCACTTT	CASSATKGESPLHF
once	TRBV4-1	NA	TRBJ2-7	TGCGCCAGCAGCCAAGGCCGGACGGAGCAGTACTTC	CASSQGRTEQYF
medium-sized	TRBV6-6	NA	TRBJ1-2	TGTGCCAGCAGTTACTCACGGAGATACTATGGCTACACCTTC	CASSYSRRYYGYTF
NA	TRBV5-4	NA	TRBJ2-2	TGTGCCAGCAGCTTGGGGTCAGAACGGGAGCTGTTTTTT	CASSLGSERELFF
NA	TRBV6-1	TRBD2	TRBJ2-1	TGTGCCAGCAGTGAAGTTCTAACTTACGGGACTAGCGTCGATGAGCAGTTCTTC	CASSEVLTYGTSVDEQFF